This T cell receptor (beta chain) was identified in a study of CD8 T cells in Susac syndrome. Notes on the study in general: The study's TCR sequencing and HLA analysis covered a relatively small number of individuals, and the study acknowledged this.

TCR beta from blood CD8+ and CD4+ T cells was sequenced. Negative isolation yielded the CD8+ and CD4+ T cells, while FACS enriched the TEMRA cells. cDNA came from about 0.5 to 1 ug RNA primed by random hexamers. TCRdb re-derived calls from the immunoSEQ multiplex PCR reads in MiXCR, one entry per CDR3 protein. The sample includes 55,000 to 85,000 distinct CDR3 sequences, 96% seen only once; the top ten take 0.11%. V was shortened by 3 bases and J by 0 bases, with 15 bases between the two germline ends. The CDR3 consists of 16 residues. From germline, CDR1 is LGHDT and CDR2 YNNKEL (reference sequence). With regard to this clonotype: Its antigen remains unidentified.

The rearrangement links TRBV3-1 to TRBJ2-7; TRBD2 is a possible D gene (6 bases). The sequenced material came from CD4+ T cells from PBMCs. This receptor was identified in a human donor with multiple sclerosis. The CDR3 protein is CASSQTRIPDSYEQYF. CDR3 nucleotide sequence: TGTGCCAGCAGCCAGACTAGGATCCCAGACTCCTACGAGCAGTACTTC.